This TCR beta chain is drawn from a study of CD8+CD57+ T cells in acquired aplastic anemia listed by TCRdb under 2018. With regard to the full study: DNA extracted from sorted CD4+ and CD8+ cells had a mean of roughly 3 ug, with a range of 0.2 to 27.4 ug. Mean read counts for healthy donor samples were around 10 million for CD4+ cells and roughly 12 million for CD8+ cells.

TCR beta VDJ combination and CDR3 sequence profiling used genomic DNA as the template. TCR repertoire sequencing was run on an Illumina HiSeq 2000. The original methods were these. Repertoire assessment relied on Simpson's diversity index, CDR3 size and DJ length profiles, and TRBV/TRBJ rearrangement plots. The most abundant DNA sequence in the deep sequencing data was taken as the immunodominant clone. CDR3 amino acid sequences were checked for sharing across subjects and were also compared against the VDJdb database and published repertoires. In-frame beta chains were kept once TCRdb had trimmed the public reads at Q25 with fastp and called clones with MiXCR. Entries that share a CDR3 protein sequence are merged under the most common genes and DNA. The V and J calls were determined by TCRdb, not by the authors. The sample includes about 420,000 distinct CDR3 sequences, with 55% to 70% observed a single time. In total, the top ten clones hold 4% of the sample.

13 amino acids form the CDR3, both terminal residues included. The CDR1 and CDR2 encoded by the germline V gene are SGHTA and FQGNSA. In this study, sorted CD4+ and CD8+ T cells from the blood of healthy subjects and of severe aplastic anemia patients had their TCR repertoires deep-sequenced. Ficoll-Paque density gradient centrifugation was used to isolate peripheral blood mononuclear cells. Before DNA was extracted, CD4+ and CD8+ T cells were sorted using either FACS or magnetic beads. Notes on this clonotype: Its antigen target is currently unknown. Since no conserved phenylalanine or tryptophan closes the CDR3, a read error is the likely cause. No DNA is shown, since the ends of the CDR3 on it are uncertain; the CDR3 is the one TCRdb lists.

Results the study describes overall, beyond this receptor: CD8+ Simpson's diversity did not differ significantly between patients and healthy controls (P=0.060). Around 27 CD8+ CDR3 sequences were found to be shared between patients and controls, but these sequences appeared to be highly expressed in patients and within the immunodominant clones of the patients.

In this chain, TRBV7-2 is recombined with TRBJ2-5. The sequence was obtained from a human donor in good health, serving as a control. The specimen sequenced was sorted CD4+, CD8+, or CD8+CD57+ T cells (not recorded which) from PBMCs. The CDR3 protein is CASSAPDAGSQSS.